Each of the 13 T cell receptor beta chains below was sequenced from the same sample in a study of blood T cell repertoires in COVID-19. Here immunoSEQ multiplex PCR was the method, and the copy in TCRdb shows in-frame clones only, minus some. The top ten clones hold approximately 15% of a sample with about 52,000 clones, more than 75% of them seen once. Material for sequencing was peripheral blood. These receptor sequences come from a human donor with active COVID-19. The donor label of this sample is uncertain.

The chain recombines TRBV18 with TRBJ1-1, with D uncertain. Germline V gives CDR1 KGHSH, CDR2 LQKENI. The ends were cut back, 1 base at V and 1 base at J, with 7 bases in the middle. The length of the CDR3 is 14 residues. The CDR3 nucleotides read TGTGCCAGCTCACCACAATGGGCGAACACTGAAGCTTTCTTT. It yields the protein CASSPQWANTEAFF.

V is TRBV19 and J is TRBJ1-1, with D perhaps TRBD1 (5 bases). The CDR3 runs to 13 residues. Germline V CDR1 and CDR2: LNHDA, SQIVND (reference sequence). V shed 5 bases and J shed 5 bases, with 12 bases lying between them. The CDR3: CASSDQGRTEAFF. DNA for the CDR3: TGTGCCAGTAGTGATCAGGGTAGGACTGAAGCTTTCTTT.

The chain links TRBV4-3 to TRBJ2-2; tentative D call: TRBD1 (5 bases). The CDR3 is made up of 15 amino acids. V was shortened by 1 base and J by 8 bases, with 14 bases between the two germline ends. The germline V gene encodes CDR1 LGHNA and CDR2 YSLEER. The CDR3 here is CASSQVWGSAGELFF. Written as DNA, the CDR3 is TGCGCCAGCAGCCAAGTTTGGGGCAGTGCGGGGGAGCTGTTTTTT.

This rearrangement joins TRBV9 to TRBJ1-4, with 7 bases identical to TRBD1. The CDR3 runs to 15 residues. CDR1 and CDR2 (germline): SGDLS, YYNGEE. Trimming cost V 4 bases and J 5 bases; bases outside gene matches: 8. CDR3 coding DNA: TGTGCCAGCAGCACAAGACAGGGCAACAATGAAAAACTGTTTTTT. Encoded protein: CASSTRQGNNEKLFF.

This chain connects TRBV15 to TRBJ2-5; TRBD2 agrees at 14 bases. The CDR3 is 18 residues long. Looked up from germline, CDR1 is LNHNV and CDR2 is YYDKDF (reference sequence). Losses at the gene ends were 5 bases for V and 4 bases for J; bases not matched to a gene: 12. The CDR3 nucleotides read TGTGCCACCAGCTTCCGATGGACTAGCGGGGGGCCCCGAGAGACCCAGTACTTC. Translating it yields CATSFRWTSGGPRETQYF.

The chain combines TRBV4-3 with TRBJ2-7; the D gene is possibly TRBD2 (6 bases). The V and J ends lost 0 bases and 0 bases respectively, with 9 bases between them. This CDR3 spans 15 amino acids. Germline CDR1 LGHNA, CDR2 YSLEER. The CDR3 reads CASSQERGISYEQYF. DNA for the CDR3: TGCGCCAGCAGCCAAGAACGGGGGATCTCCTACGAGCAGTACTTC.

The CDR3 coding sequence is TGTGCCAGCAGCCTCGGCCCCGGGACAGAACTCGCCTATGGCTACACCTTC. Translation gives CASSLGPGTELAYGYTF. The J gene is TRBJ1-2, the V gene TRBV9, with 7 bases fitting TRBD1. Germline V CDR1 and CDR2: SGDLS, YYNGEE. The trim removed 4 bases at V and 4 bases at J, leaving 16 bases unmatched. CDR3 length: 17 residues.

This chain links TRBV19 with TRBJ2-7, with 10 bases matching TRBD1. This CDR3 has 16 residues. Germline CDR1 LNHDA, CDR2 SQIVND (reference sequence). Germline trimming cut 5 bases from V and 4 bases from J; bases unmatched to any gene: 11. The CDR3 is CASSPGRQGALYEQYF. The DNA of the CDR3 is TGTGCCAGTAGTCCGGGCCGACAGGGGGCTTTGTACGAGCAGTACTTC.

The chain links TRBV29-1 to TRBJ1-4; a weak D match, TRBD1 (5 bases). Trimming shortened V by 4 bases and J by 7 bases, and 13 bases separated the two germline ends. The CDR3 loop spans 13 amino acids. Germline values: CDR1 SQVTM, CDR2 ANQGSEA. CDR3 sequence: CSVGGGTFEKLFF. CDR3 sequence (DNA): TGCAGCGTTGGTGGGGGGACCTTTGAAAAACTGTTTTTT.

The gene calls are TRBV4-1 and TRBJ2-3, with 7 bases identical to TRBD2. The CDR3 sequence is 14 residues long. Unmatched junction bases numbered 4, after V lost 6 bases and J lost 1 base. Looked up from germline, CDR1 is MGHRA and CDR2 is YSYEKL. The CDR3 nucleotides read TGCGCCAGCAGACTAGCGTCTCGCACAGATACGCAGTATTTT. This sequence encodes CASRLASRTDTQYF.

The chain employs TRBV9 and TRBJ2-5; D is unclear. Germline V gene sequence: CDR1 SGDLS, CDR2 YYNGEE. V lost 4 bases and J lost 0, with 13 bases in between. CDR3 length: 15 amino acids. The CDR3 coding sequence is TGTGCCAGCAGCTCAAAACCCCGGTACCAAGAGACCCAGTACTTC. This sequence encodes CASSSKPRYQETQYF.

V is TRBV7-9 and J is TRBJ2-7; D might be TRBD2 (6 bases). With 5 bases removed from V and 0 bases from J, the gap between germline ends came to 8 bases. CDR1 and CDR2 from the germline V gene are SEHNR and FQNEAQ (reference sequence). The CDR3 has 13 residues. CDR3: CASSRRDSYEQYF. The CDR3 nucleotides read TGTGCCAGCAGCAGGAGGGACTCCTACGAGCAGTACTTC.

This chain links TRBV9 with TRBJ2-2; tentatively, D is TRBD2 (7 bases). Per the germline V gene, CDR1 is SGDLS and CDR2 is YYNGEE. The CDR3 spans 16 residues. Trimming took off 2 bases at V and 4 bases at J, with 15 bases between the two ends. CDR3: CASSVGVRGGTGELFF. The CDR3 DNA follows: TGTGCCAGCAGCGTGGGAGTTAGGGGGGGCACCGGGGAGCTGTTTTTT.